Shown below are 5 T cell receptor beta chains from a single sample sequenced in a study of cytomegalovirus exposure and HLA in healthy donors (dated by TCRdb to about 2017). The library was produced with the immunoSEQ multiplex PCR assay. A mixture of 60 forward primers for TCR Vbeta segments and 13 reverse primers for TCR Jbeta segments was used in the multiplex PCR. TCRdb provides this immuneACCESS table in a form limited to in-frame rearrangements. Some clones are lacking; in checked studies, under half of them reflect an unresolved V gene, and why the rest are absent is not known. Here the sample has about 85,000 clones; roughly three quarters occur a single time. Clones ranked in the top ten supply about 23% of the sample. The sample consisted of PBMCs. All receptors derive from a woman aged 50 to 60 in good health and CMV-seropositive.

The chain is built from TRBV7-8 and TRBJ1-5; 11 positions agree with TRBD1. J lost 8 bases, V lost 6 bases, and 6 bases had no gene match. Per the germline V gene, CDR1 is SGHVS and CDR2 is FQNEAQ. CDR3 length: 14 residues. The CDR3 sequence: CASRRDRGSEPQHF. Here the CDR3 DNA reads TGTGCCAGCAGACGGGACAGGGGGTCGGAGCCCCAGCATTTT.

The V gene is TRBV21-1, the J gene TRBJ2-2; the table's D call, TRBD2, has no DNA check behind it. TRBV21-1 is a pseudogene. The length of the CDR3 is 14 residues. CDR3 DNA sequence: TGTGCCAGCAGCAAAGTGGGAGGGCACGGGGAGCTGTTTTTT. It yields the protein CASSKVGGHGELFF.

This clone has a handful of counts. The chain combines TRBV19 with TRBJ2-3; D is perhaps TRBD2 (5 bases). Germline CDR1 LNHDA, CDR2 SQIVND (reference sequence). Trimming took off 5 bases at V and 2 bases at J, with 8 bases between the two ends. The CDR3 is 13 residues long. The CDR3 nucleotides are TGTGCCAGTAGTGAGGGTTTCACAGATACGCAGTATTTT. Translation: CASSEGFTDTQYF.

V usage is TRBV10-3 and J usage is TRBJ2-5; D unresolved. From germline, CDR1 is ENHRY and CDR2 SYGVKD. The V end was cut by 3 bases, the J end by 5 bases, with 10 bases between. CDR3 size: 13 residues. CDR3 bases: TGTGCCATCAGTGAATTAGAATCCGAGACCCAGTACTTC. It encodes CAISELESETQYF.

In this sample, this clone turned up a few times. The chain has TRBV11-2 and TRBJ2-5, with D possibly being TRBD2 (5 bases). The CDR3 runs 15 residues. Between the trimmed V and J ends, which lost 4 bases and 1 base, there was a span of 13 bases. Germline V gene sequence: CDR1 SGHAT, CDR2 FQNNGV. The CDR3 is CASSSQGGFQETQYF. The CDR3 bases are TGTGCCAGCAGCTCCCAAGGCGGGTTCCAAGAGACCCAGTACTTC. Based on the CDR3 plus reference TRBV11-2 and TRBJ2-5, the full variable domain is EAGVAQSPRYKIIEKRQSVAFWCNPISGHATLYWYQQILGQGPKLLIQFQNNGVVDDSQLPKDRFSAERLKGVDSTLKIQPAKLEDSAVYLCASSSQGGFQETQYFGPGTRLLVL.